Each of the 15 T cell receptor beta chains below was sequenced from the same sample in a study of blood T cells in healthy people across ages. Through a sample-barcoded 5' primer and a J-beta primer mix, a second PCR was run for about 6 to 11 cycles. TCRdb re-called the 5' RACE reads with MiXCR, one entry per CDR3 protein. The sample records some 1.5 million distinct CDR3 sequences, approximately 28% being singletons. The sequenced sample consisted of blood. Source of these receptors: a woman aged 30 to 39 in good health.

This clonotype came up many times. The CDR3 reads CSARQGTSEQFF. The CDR3 DNA reads as TGCAGTGCTAGACAGGGTACGTCTGAGCAGTTCTTC. The rearrangement uses TRBV20-1 and TRBJ2-1, with D maybe TRBD1 (5 bases). The CDR3 spans 12 residues. V was shortened by 2 bases and J by 9 bases, with 11 bases between the two germline ends. Germline V gene sequence: CDR1 DFQATT, CDR2 SNEGSKA (reference sequence).

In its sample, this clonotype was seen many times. The CDR3 nucleotides read TGTGCCAGCAGTTACTCGACTAGCGGGGCTGTCAATGAGCAGTTCTTC. Residues: CASSYSTSGAVNEQFF. V and J are TRBV6-2 or TRBV6-3 and TRBJ2-1, with 11 bases fitting TRBD2. Germline CDR1 and CDR2: MNHEY and SVGEGT. The CDR3 is 16 amino acids. V gave up 0 bases and J gave up 6 bases; unmatched junction bases: 4.

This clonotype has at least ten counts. CDR3 coding DNA: TGTGCCAGCAGCTCCAATCCTCTATCTGGGGCCAACGTCCTGACTTTC. It is translated as CASSSNPLSGANVLTF. This sequence joins TRBV5-5 and TRBJ2-6; D call uncertain. The ends were cut back, 3 bases at V and 1 base at J, with 11 bases in the middle. CDR1 is SGHKS and CDR2 is YYEKEE in the germline V gene (reference sequence). There are 16 residues in the CDR3.

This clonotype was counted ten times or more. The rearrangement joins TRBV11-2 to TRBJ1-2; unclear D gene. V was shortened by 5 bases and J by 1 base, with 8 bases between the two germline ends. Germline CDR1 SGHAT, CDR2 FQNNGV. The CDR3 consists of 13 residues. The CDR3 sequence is CASSADLNYGYTF. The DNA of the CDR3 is TGTGCCAGCAGCGCGGACCTTAACTATGGCTACACCTTC.

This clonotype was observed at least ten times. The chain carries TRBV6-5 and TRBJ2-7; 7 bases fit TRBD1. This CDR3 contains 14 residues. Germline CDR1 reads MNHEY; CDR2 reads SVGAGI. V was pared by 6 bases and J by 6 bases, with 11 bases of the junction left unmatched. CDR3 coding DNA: TGTGCCAGCAGCGAGGACAGGCGTCCTCTCGAGCAGTACTTC. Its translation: CASSEDRRPLEQYF.

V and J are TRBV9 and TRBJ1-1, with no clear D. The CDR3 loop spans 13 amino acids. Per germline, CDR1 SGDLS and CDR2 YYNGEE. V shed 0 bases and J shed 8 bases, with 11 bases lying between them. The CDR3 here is CASSVALSREAFF. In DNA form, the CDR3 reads TGTGCCAGCAGCGTAGCCCTTTCGAGGGAAGCTTTCTTT.

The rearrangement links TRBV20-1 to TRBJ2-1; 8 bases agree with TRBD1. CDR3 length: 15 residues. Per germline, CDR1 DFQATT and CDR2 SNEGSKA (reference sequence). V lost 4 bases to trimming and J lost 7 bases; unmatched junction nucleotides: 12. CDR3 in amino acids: CSATEQGGFQNEQFF. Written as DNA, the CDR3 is TGCAGTGCTACCGAACAGGGGGGATTCCAAAATGAGCAGTTCTTC.

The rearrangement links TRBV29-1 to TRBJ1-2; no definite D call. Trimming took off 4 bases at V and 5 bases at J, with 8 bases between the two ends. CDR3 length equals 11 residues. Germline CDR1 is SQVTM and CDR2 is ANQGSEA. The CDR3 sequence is CSVASTYGYTF. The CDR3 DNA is TGCAGCGTTGCTTCCACGTATGGCTACACCTTC.

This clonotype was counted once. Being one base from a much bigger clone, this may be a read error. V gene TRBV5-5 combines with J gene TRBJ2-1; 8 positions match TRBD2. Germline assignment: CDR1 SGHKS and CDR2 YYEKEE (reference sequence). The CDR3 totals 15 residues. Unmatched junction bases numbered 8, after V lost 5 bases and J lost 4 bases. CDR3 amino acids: CASSPRAGEYNEQFF. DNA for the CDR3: TGTGCCAGCAGTCCCCGAGCGGGAGAGTACAATGAGCAGTTCTTC.

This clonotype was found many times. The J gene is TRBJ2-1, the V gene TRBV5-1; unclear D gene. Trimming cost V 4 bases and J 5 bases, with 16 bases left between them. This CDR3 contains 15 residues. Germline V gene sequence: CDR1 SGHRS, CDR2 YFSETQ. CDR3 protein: CASSPSTGTNNEQFF. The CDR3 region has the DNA TGCGCCAGCAGCCCCTCCACCGGAACAAACAATGAGCAGTTCTTC.

CDR3: CASSLSGQGVVDTQYF. CDR3 DNA sequence: TGTGCCAGCAGTTTATCGGGACAGGGGGTGGTAGATACGCAGTATTTT. This chain joins TRBV28 and TRBJ2-3; the match to TRBD1 covers 11 bases. V trimming: 1 base; J trimming: 5 bases; junction bases outside the gene matches: 5. Germline values: CDR1 MDHEN, CDR2 SYDVKM. This CDR3 contains 16 residues. Supplemented by reference TRBV28 and TRBJ2-3, the full variable domain reads DVKVTQSSRYLVKRTGEKVFLECVQDMDHENMFWYRQDPGLGLRLIYFSYDVKMKEKGDIPEGYSVSREKKERFSLILESASTNQTSMYLCASSLSGQGVVDTQYFGPGTRLTVL.

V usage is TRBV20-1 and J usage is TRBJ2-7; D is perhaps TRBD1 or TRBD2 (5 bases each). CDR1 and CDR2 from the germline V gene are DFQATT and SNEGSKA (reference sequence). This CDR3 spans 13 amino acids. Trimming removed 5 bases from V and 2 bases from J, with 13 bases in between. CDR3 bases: TGCAGTGCTGCCGGGGACGGAGCCTACGAGCAGTACTTC. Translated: CSAAGDGAYEQYF.

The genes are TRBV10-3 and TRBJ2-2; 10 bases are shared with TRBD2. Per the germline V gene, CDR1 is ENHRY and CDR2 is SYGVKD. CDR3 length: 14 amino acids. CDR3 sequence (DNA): TGTCCCACCCTAGCGGGAGTGAACACCGGGGAGCTGTTTTTT. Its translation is CPTLAGVNTGELFF.

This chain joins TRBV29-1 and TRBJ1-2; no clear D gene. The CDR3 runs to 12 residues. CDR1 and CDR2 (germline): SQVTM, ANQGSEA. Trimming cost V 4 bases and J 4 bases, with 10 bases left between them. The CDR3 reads CSVVGSVYGYTF. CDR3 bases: TGCAGCGTTGTAGGATCGGTCTATGGCTACACCTTC.

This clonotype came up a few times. For the CDR3, the DNA is TGCAGTGCTAGGGAAAGGGTCGATCAGCCCCAGCATTTT. Protein sequence: CSARERVDQPQHF. V gene TRBV20-1 combines with J gene TRBJ1-5; D call uncertain. The CDR3 consists of 13 residues. V shed 3 bases and J shed 5 bases, with 11 bases lying between them. Germline loops: CDR1 DFQATT, CDR2 SNEGSKA (reference sequence).